This TCR beta chain comes out of a study of blood T cell repertoires in COVID-19. At the level of the study: T cells, B-cell-depleted T cells, or PBMCs provided the cDNA or gDNA that served as material.

Sequencing used immunoSEQ multiplex PCR; TCRdb keeps in-frame clones, though not all of them. The profile shows 110,000 or so clones, roughly 76% of them singletons. This CDR3 spans 13 amino acids. V lost 2 bases, J lost 3 bases, and 8 bases lay in between. In germline, CDR1 is SGHRS, CDR2 YFSETQ. The gene calls are TRBV5-1 and TRBJ1-2; TRBD1 is a possible D gene (5 bases). This TCR was recovered from a woman in her sixties or seventies with acute or convalescent COVID-19. The sample consisted of peripheral blood. CDR3 sequence reads: CASSLQVDYGYTF. The CDR3 nucleotides are TGCGCCAGCAGCTTACAGGTAGACTATGGCTACACCTTC.